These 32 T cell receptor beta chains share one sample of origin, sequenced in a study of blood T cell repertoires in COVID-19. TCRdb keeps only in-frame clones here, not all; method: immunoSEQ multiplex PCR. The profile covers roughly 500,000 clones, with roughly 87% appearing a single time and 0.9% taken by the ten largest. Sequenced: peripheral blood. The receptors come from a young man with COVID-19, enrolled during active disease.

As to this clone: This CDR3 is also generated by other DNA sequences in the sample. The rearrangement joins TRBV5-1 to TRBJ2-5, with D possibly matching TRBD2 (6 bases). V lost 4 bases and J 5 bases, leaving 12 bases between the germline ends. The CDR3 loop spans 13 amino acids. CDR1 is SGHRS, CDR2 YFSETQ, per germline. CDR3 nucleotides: TGCGCCAGCAGCGGGGGGTCTGGGGAGACCCAGTACTTC. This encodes CASSGGSGETQYF.

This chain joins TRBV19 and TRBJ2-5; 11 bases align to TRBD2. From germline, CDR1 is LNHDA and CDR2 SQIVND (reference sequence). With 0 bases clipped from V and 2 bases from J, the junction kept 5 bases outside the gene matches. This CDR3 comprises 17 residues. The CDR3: CASSIDVTSGRQETQYF. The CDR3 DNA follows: TGTGCCAGTAGTATAGATGTCACTAGCGGGAGACAAGAGACCCAGTACTTC.

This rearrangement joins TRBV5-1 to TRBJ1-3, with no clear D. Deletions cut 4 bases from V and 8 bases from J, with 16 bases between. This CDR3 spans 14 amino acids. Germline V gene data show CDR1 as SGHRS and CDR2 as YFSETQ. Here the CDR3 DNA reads TGCGCCAGCAGCCCGCGGGCGGTGACGGACACCATATATTTT. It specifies CASSPRAVTDTIYF.

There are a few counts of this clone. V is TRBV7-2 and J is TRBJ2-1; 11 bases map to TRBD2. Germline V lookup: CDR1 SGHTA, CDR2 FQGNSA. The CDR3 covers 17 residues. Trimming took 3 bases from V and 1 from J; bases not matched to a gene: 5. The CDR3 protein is CASSLGLAGGSYNEQFF. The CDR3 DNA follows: TGTGCCAGCAGCTTGGGTCTAGCGGGAGGTTCCTACAATGAGCAGTTCTTC.

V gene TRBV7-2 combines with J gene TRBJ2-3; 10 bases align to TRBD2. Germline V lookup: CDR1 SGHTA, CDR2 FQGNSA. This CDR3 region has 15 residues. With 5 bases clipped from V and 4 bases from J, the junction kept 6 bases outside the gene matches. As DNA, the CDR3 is TGTGCCAGCAGCAGACGTCTAGCGGGAGCAGATACGCAGTATTTT. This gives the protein CASSRRLAGADTQYF.

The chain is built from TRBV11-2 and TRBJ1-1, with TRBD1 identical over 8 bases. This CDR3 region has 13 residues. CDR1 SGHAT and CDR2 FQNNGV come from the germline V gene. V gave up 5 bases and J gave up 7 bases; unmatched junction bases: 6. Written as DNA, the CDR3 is TGTGCCAGCAGCCGGACAGGGCCCGGTGAAGCTTTCTTT. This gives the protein CASSRTGPGEAFF.

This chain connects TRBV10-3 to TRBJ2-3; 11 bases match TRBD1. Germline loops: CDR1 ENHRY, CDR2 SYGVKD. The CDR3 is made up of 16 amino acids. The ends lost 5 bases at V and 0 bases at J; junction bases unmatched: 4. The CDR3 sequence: CAISSRTGGSTDTQYF. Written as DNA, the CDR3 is TGTGCCATCAGTTCCCGGACAGGGGGCAGCACAGATACGCAGTATTTT.

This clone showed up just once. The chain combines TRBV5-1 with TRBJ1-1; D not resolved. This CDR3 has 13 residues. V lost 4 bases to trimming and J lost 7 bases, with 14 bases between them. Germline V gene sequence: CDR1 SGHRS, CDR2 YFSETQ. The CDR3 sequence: CASSPREDGEAFF. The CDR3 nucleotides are TGCGCCAGCAGCCCCCGGGAGGACGGTGAAGCTTTCTTT.

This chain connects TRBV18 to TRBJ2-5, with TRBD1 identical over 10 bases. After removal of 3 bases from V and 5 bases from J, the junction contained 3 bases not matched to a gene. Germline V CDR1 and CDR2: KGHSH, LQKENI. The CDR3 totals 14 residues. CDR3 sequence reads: CASSPGQGKETQYF. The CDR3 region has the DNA TGTGCCAGCTCACCGGGACAGGGGAAGGAGACCCAGTACTTC.

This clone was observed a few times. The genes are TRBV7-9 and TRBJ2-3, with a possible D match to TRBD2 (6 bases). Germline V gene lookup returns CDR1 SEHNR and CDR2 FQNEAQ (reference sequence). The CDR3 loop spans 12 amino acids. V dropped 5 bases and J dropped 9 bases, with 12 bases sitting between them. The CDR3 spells CASSRLDLTQYF. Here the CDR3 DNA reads TGTGCCAGCAGCCGACTAGATTTAACGCAGTATTTT.

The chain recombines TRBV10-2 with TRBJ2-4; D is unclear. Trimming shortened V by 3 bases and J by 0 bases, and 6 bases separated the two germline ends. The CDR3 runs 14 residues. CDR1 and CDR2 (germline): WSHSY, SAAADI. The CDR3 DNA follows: TGCGCCAGCAGTGACCGTGTAGCCAAAAACATTCAGTACTTC. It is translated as CASSDRVAKNIQYF.

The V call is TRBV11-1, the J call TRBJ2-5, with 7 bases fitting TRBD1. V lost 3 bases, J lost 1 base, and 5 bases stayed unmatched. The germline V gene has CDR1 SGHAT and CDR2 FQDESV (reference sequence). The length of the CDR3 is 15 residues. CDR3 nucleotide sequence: TGTGCCAGCAGCTTTACAGGGGTGATCCAAGAGACCCAGTACTTC. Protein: CASSFTGVIQETQYF. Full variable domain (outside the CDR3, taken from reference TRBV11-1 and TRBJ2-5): EAEVAQSPRYKITEKSQAVAFWCDPISGHATLYWYRQILGQGPELLVQFQDESVVDDSQLPKDRFSAERLKGVDSTLKIQPAELGDSAMYLCASSFTGVIQETQYFGPGTRLLVL.

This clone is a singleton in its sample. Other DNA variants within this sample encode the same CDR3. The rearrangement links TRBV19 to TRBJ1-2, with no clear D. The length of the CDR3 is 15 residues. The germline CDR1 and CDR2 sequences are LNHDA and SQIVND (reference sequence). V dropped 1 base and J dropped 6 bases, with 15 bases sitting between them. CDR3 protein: CASSIGGLSPHGYTF. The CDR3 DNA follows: TGTGCCAGTAGTATAGGTGGCCTCTCCCCACATGGCTACACCTTC.

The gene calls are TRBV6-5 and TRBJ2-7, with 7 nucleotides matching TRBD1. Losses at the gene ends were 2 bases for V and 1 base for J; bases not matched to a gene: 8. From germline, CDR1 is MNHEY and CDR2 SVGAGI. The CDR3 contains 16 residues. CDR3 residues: CASSYEGAGPSYEQYF. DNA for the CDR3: TGTGCCAGCAGTTACGAGGGGGCTGGGCCTTCCTACGAGCAGTACTTC.

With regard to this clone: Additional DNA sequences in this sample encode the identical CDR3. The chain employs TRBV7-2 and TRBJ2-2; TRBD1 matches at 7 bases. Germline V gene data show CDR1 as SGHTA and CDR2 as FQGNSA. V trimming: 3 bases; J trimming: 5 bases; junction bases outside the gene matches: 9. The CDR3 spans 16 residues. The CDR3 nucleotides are TGTGCCAGCAGCTTCAGTGCCAGGGGGAGAACCGGGGAGCTGTTTTTT. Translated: CASSFSARGRTGELFF.

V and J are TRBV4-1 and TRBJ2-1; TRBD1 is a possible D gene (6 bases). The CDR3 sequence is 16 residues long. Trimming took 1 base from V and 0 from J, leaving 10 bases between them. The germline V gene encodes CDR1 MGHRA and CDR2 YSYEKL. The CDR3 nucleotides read TGCGCCAGCAGCCAAGGAGGGGGTGACTCCTACAATGAGCAGTTCTTC. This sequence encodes CASSQGGGDSYNEQFF.

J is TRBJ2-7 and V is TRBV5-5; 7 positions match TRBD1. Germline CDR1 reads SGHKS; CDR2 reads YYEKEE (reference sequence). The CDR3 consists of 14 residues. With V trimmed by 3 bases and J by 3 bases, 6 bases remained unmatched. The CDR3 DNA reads TGTGCCAGCAGCTCAGGGACAGCTGGCTACGAGCAGTACTTC. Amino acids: CASSSGTAGYEQYF.

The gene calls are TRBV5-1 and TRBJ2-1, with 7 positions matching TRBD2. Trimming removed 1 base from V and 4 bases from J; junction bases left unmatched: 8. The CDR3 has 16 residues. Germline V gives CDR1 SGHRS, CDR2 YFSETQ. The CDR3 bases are TGCGCCAGCAGCTTGAAGAGCGGCGGGGGTTACAATGAGCAGTTCTTC. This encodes CASSLKSGGGYNEQFF.

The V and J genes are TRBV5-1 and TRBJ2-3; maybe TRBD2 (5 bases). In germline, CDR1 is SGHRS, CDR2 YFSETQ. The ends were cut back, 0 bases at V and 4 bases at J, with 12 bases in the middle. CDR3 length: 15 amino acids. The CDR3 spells CASSLEFLAPDTQYF. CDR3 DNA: TGCGCCAGCAGCTTGGAGTTTCTAGCCCCAGATACGCAGTATTTT. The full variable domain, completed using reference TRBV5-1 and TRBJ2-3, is KAGVTQTPRYLIKTRGQQVTLSCSPISGHRSVSWYQQTPGQGLQFLFEYFSETQRNKGNFPGRFSGRQFSNSRSEMNVSTLELGDSALYLCASSLEFLAPDTQYFGPGTRLTVL.

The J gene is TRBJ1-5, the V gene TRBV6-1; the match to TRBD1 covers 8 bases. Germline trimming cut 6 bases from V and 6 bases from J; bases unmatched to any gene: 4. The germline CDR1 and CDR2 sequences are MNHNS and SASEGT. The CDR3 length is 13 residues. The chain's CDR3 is CASSRQGSQPQHF. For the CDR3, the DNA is TGTGCCAGCAGCCGACAGGGGTCTCAGCCCCAGCATTTT.

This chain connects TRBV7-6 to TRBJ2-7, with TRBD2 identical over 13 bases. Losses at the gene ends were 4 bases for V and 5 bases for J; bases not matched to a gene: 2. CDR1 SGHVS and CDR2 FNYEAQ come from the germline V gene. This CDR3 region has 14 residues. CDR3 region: CASSSGLAGDEQYF. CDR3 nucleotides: TGTGCCAGCAGCTCCGGACTAGCGGGGGACGAGCAGTACTTC.

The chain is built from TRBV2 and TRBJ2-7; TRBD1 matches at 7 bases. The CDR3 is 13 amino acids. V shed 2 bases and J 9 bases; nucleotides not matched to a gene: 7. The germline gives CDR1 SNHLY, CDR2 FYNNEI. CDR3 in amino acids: CASSETEGAGQYF. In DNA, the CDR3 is TGTGCCAGCAGTGAAACAGAGGGGGCTGGGCAGTACTTC.

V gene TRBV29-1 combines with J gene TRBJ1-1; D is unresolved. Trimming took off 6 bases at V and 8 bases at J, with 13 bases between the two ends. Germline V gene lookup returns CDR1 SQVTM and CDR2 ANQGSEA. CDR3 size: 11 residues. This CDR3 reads CSVADTLEAFF. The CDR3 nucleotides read TGCAGCGTCGCTGACACCTTGGAAGCTTTCTTT.

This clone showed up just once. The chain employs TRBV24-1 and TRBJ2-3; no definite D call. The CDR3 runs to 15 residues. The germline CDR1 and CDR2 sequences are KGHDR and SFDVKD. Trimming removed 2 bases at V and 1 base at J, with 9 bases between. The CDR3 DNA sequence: TGTGCCACCAGTGATTCGGTCCTAGGCACAGATACGCAGTATTTT. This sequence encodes CATSDSVLGTDTQYF.

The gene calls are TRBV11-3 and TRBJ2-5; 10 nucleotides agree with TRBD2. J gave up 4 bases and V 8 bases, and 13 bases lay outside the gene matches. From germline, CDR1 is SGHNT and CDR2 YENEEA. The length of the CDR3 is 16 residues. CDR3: CASRGSPSGSRETQYF. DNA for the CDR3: TGTGCCAGCCGGGGGAGCCCTAGCGGGAGTAGAGAGACCCAGTACTTC.

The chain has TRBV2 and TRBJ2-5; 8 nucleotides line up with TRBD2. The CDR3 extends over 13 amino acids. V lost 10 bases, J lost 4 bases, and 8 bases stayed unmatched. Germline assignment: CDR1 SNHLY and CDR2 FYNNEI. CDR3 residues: CAKTPGLGETQYF. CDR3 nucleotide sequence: TGTGCCAAAACGCCGGGACTAGGAGAGACCCAGTACTTC.

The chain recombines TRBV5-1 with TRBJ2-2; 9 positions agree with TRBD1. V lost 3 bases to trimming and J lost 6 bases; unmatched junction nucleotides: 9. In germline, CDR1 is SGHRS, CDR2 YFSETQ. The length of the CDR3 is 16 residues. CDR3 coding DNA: TGCGCCAGCAGCTCCTACCGGGACAGGGCCCCCGGGGAGCTGTTTTTT. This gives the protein CASSSYRDRAPGELFF. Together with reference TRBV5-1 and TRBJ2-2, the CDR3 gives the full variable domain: KAGVTQTPRYLIKTRGQQVTLSCSPISGHRSVSWYQQTPGQGLQFLFEYFSETQRNKGNFPGRFSGRQFSNSRSEMNVSTLELGDSALYLCASSSYRDRAPGELFFGEGSRLTVL.

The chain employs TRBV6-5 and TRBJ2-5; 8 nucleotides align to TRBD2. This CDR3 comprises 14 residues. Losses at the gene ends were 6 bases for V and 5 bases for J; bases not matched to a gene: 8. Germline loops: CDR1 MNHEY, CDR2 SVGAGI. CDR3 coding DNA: TGTGCCAGCAGCCCGCGGGGGGTGGAGGAGACCCAGTACTTC. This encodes CASSPRGVEETQYF.

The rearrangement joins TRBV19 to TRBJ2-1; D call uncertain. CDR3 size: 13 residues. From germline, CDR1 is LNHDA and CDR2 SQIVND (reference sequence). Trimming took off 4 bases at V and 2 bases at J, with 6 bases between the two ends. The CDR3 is CASSTGTYNEQFF. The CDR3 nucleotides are TGTGCCAGTAGTACCGGTACCTACAATGAGCAGTTCTTC. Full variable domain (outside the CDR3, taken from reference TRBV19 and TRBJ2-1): DGGITQSPKYLFRKEGQNVTLSCEQNLNHDAMYWYRQDPGQGLRLIYYSQIVNDFQKGDIAEGYSVSREKKESFPLTVTSAQKNPTAFYLCASSTGTYNEQFFGPGTRLTVL.

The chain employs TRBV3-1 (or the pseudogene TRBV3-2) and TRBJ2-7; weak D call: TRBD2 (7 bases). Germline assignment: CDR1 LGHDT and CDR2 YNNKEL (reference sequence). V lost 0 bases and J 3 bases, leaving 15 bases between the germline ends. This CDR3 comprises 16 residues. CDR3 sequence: CASSQDSRGARYEQYF. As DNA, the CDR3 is TGTGCCAGCAGCCAAGATTCTCGGGGGGCCCGCTACGAGCAGTACTTC.

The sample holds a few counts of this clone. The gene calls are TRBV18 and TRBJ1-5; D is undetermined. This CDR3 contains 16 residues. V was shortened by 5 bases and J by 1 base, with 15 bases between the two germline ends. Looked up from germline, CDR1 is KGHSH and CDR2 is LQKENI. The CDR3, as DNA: TGTGCCAGCTCAAGCGACCGGCCGGGGAGCAATCAGCCCCAGCATTTT. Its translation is CASSSDRPGSNQPQHF.

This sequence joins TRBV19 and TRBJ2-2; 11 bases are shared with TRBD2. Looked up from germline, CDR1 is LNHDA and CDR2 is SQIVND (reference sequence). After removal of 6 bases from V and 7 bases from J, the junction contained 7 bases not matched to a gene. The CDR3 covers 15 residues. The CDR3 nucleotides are TGTGCCAGTAGCAACGAGGGACTAGCGGTCGGGGAGCTGTTTTTT. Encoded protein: CASSNEGLAVGELFF.